The next 30 T cell receptor beta chains were all read from a single sample in a study of blood T cell repertoires in COVID-19. The repertoire was sequenced with immunoSEQ multiplex PCR; TCRdb's copy has only in-frame clones and lacks some. This sample has about 160,000 clones, with approximately 82% found just once. Sequencing was performed on peripheral blood. The source of these receptors is a woman of 80 years or more with acute or convalescent COVID-19.

V and J are TRBV6-5 and TRBJ2-1, with 7 positions matching TRBD2. V gave up 6 bases and J gave up 2 bases; unmatched junction bases: 7. Looked up from germline, CDR1 is MNHEY and CDR2 is SVGAGI. The CDR3 sequence is 15 residues long. CDR3 coding DNA: TGTGCCAGCAGCCGGGGCAGCGGGACCTACAATGAGCAGTTCTTC. Translating gives CASSRGSGTYNEQFF.

This CDR3 reads CASSPGGGGALRNTEAFF. The CDR3, as DNA: TGTGCCAGCTCACCAGGAGGCGGAGGGGCCCTCAGGAACACTGAAGCTTTCTTT. This rearrangement joins TRBV18 to TRBJ1-1; tentative D call: TRBD1 (5 bases). This CDR3 has 18 amino acids. V dropped 2 bases and J dropped 1 base, with 20 bases sitting between them. Germline loops: CDR1 KGHSH, CDR2 LQKENI.

V usage is TRBV18 and J usage is TRBJ2-7; 11 bases match TRBD2. CDR1 KGHSH and CDR2 LQKENI come from the germline V gene. This CDR3 has 13 amino acids. The ends lost 3 bases at V and 7 bases at J; junction bases unmatched: 2. DNA for the CDR3: TGTGCCAGCTCACCGGGACTAGCGGAAGAGCAGTACTTC. Amino acid sequence: CASSPGLAEEQYF.

This sequence joins TRBV5-6 and TRBJ2-5; weak D call: TRBD1 (5 bases). V was clipped by 0 bases and J by 2 bases, with 11 bases between them. The CDR3 contains 15 residues. Germline V gene data show CDR1 as SGHDT and CDR2 as YYEEEE. CDR3 bases: TGTGCCAGCAGCTTGGGGGTGGGGCAGCAAGAGACCCAGTACTTC. Translated, it gives CASSLGVGQQETQYF.

This sequence joins TRBV29-1 and TRBJ2-7, with 7 nucleotides matching TRBD2. The CDR3 spans 17 residues. Trimming removed 0 bases from V and 0 bases from J; junction bases left unmatched: 11. Germline CDR1 is SQVTM and CDR2 is ANQGSEA. The CDR3 DNA reads as TGCAGCGTTGAAGATCCCCCGACTAGCTTCAGCTCCTACGAGCAGTACTTC. This sequence encodes CSVEDPPTSFSSYEQYF.

The rearrangement joins TRBV5-4 to TRBJ2-7, with TRBD2 as a possible D gene (5 bases). Germline V gives CDR1 SGHNT, CDR2 YYREEE (reference sequence). The CDR3 covers 12 residues. V gave up 0 bases and J gave up 5 bases, with 6 bases separating them. The CDR3 bases are TGTGCCAGCAGCTTGGCCGGGAACGAGCAGTACTTC. Encoded protein: CASSLAGNEQYF.

This sequence joins TRBV18 and TRBJ2-2, with TRBD2 matching 10 bases. The CDR3 totals 20 residues. Germline V gives CDR1 KGHSH, CDR2 LQKENI. J was trimmed by 0 bases and V by 4 bases; bases with no gene match: 14. The CDR3 loop reads CASSQLYRTSGIANTGELFF. The DNA of the CDR3 is TGTGCCAGCTCACAACTCTATAGGACTAGCGGAATCGCGAACACCGGGGAGCTGTTTTTT.

The chain uses TRBV9 and TRBJ1-6; weak D call: TRBD1 (6 bases). Trimming left V 0 bases short and J 7 bases short, with 11 bases between. Looked up from germline, CDR1 is SGDLS and CDR2 is YYNGEE. The CDR3 is made up of 15 amino acids. The DNA for the CDR3 is TGTGCCAGCAGCGTAGAGGGGGGGAGCAATTCACCCCTCCACTTT. Translating it yields CASSVEGGSNSPLHF.

This chain uses TRBV10-2 with TRBJ2-5; 12 nucleotides line up with TRBD2. The CDR3 totals 15 residues. Losses at the gene ends were 4 bases for V and 5 bases for J; bases not matched to a gene: 5. The germline gives CDR1 WSHSY, CDR2 SAAADI. The CDR3 sequence is CASSGLAGVGETQYF. In DNA, the CDR3 is TGCGCCAGCAGTGGACTAGCGGGAGTTGGGGAGACCCAGTACTTC.

The chain links TRBV7-9 to TRBJ1-2, with a tentative D call TRBD1 (5 bases). CDR1 and CDR2 (germline): SEHNR, FQNEAQ (reference sequence). The CDR3 runs to 13 residues. The germline V and J ends were trimmed by 1 base and 7 bases, with 10 bases remaining between them. The DNA of the CDR3 is TGTGCCAGCAGCTTAGACGCGGGGGTTGGCTACACCTTC. Translated, it gives CASSLDAGVGYTF. Supplemented by reference TRBV7-9 and TRBJ1-2, the full variable domain reads DTGVSQNPRHKITKRGQNVTFRCDPISEHNRLYWYRQTLGQGPEFLTYFQNEAQLEKSRLLSDRFSAERPKGSFSTLEIQRTEQGDSAMYLCASSLDAGVGYTFGSGTRLTVV.

The CDR3 protein is CASSGTGGYEQYF. DNA of the CDR3: TGCGCCAGCAGCGGGACAGGGGGGTACGAGCAGTACTTC. The gene calls are TRBV5-1 and TRBJ2-7; 11 bases are shared with TRBD1. The CDR3 covers 13 residues. Germline values: CDR1 SGHRS, CDR2 YFSETQ. Losses at the gene ends were 4 bases for V and 4 bases for J; bases not matched to a gene: 1.

The gene calls are TRBV21-1 and TRBJ1-1; TRBD1 is the table's D call, not checked against the DNA. TRBV21-1 is reported as a pseudogene. This CDR3 comprises 17 residues. The CDR3 here is CASSKAPFEQGDTEAFF. CDR3 nucleotides: TGTGCCAGCAGCAAAGCTCCCTTTGAACAGGGTGACACTGAAGCTTTCTTT.

The chain carries TRBV18 and TRBJ2-3; 7 bases map to TRBD1. V lost 6 bases, J lost 2 bases, and 8 bases stayed unmatched. CDR1 is KGHSH and CDR2 is LQKENI in the germline V gene. The CDR3 is 15 amino acids. CDR3 residues: CASSVTGQHTDTQYF. The CDR3 DNA reads TGTGCCAGCTCTGTAACGGGACAGCACACAGATACGCAGTATTTT.

The count of this clone is one. The gene calls are TRBV10-3 and TRBJ2-7; D not certain. The CDR3 runs to 13 residues. Between the trimmed V and J ends, which lost 4 bases and 2 bases, there was a span of 9 bases. The germline V gene encodes CDR1 ENHRY and CDR2 SYGVKD. Here the CDR3 reads CAISGAGTYEQYF. Here the CDR3 DNA reads TGTGCCATCAGTGGGGCAGGTACCTACGAGCAGTACTTC.

J is TRBJ2-1 and V is TRBV7-9; tentative D call: TRBD2 (6 bases). CDR3 size: 15 residues. V lost 1 base and J lost 4, with 11 bases in between. The germline gives CDR1 SEHNR, CDR2 FQNEAQ (reference sequence). DNA of the CDR3: TGTGCCAGCAGCTTAGATGGGAGGAGTTACAATGAGCAGTTCTTC. As protein: CASSLDGRSYNEQFF. The variable domain in full, with the rest retrieved from reference TRBV7-9 and TRBJ2-1, is DTGVSQNPRHKITKRGQNVTFRCDPISEHNRLYWYRQTLGQGPEFLTYFQNEAQLEKSRLLSDRFSAERPKGSFSTLEIQRTEQGDSAMYLCASSLDGRSYNEQFFGPGTRLTVL.

This chain joins TRBV7-6 and TRBJ1-5; 8 nucleotides line up with TRBD1. The CDR3 is made up of 15 amino acids. The V gene end was trimmed by 3 bases and the J gene end by 0 bases; junction bases not matched to a gene: 1. In germline, CDR1 is SGHVS, CDR2 FNYEAQ. The CDR3 sequence: CASSLDRDSNQPQHF. In DNA, the CDR3 is TGTGCCAGCAGCTTGGACAGGGATAGCAATCAGCCCCAGCATTTT.

The chain employs TRBV7-6 and TRBJ2-2; 8 nucleotides align to TRBD2. V lost 5 bases to trimming and J lost 5 bases; unmatched junction nucleotides: 10. The germline gives CDR1 SGHVS, CDR2 FNYEAQ. The CDR3 sequence is 16 residues long. CDR3 protein: CASSTQAGASTGELFF. Written as DNA, the CDR3 is TGTGCCAGCAGCACCCAAGCGGGAGCCTCGACCGGGGAGCTGTTTTTT.

J is TRBJ2-1 and V is TRBV4-1; D not certain. CDR1 MGHRA and CDR2 YSYEKL come from the germline V gene. This CDR3 has 15 residues. V lost 0 bases and J 0 bases, leaving 6 bases between the germline ends. The CDR3 here is CASSQDTSSYNEQFF. The CDR3 DNA is TGCGCCAGCAGCCAAGACACGAGCTCCTACAATGAGCAGTTCTTC.

This sequence joins TRBV30 and TRBJ2-7, with 9 nucleotides matching TRBD2. The CDR3 extends over 13 amino acids. The V segment lost 4 bases and the J segment 4 bases; nucleotides outside the gene matches: 5. In germline, CDR1 is GTSNPN, CDR2 SVGIG (reference sequence). CDR3 sequence (DNA): TGTGCCTGGAACCGGCTAGCGGGATACGAGCAGTACTTC. It translates to CAWNRLAGYEQYF.

The gene calls are TRBV6-2 or TRBV6-3 and TRBJ2-3; 9 positions match TRBD2. CDR1 and CDR2 from the germline V gene are MNHEY and SVGEGT. V gave up 3 bases and J gave up 5 bases; unmatched junction bases: 6. This CDR3 comprises 15 residues. The CDR3 spells CASSYGGRARDTQYF. The CDR3 region has the DNA TGTGCCAGCAGTTATGGCGGGAGGGCCAGAGATACGCAGTATTTT.

The V and J genes are TRBV4-1 and TRBJ2-7, with D unresolved. From germline, CDR1 is MGHRA and CDR2 YSYEKL. The germline V and J ends were trimmed by 0 bases and 3 bases, with 9 bases remaining between them. The CDR3 is 14 amino acids. For the CDR3, the DNA is TGCGCCAGCAGCCAAGATCCCCGGAGCTACGAGCAGTACTTC. It encodes CASSQDPRSYEQYF.

This clone showed up just once. The chain recombines TRBV11-2 with TRBJ2-7; 10 bases are a match to TRBD1. The V and J ends lost 3 bases and 5 bases, in that order; junction bases with no gene match: 7. The CDR3 sequence is 15 residues long. Germline V gene sequence: CDR1 SGHAT, CDR2 FQNNGV. The CDR3 nucleotides are TGTGCCAGCAGCTTGACAGGGGGCGCGTTTAACGAGCAGTACTTC. Protein sequence: CASSLTGGAFNEQYF.

The rearrangement uses TRBV11-2 and TRBJ2-1, with 11 nucleotides matching TRBD2. V dropped 5 bases and J dropped 7; count of bases not matched to a gene: 10. The CDR3 extends over 16 amino acids. The germline CDR1 and CDR2 sequences are SGHAT and FQNNGV. The CDR3 region is CASSPRTSGWGNEQFF. The CDR3 coding sequence is TGTGCCAGCAGCCCGAGGACTAGCGGGTGGGGGAATGAGCAGTTCTTC.

This clone was recorded a few times. The V gene is TRBV10-2, the J gene TRBJ1-5; 8 nucleotides line up with TRBD1. The germline gives CDR1 WSHSY, CDR2 SAAADI. The CDR3 extends over 12 amino acids. The V and J ends lost 6 bases and 5 bases, in that order; junction bases with no gene match: 0. The chain's CDR3 is CASRQGDQPQHF. As DNA, the CDR3 is TGCGCCAGCAGACAGGGGGATCAGCCCCAGCATTTT.

The chain couples TRBV29-1 to TRBJ1-1; D not resolved. CDR1 is SQVTM and CDR2 is ANQGSEA in the germline V gene. The length of the CDR3 is 14 residues. CDR3 nucleotide sequence: TGCACGGCCCGAGAGGGAGCGATGAACACTGAAGCTTTCTTT. The encoded protein is CTAREGAMNTEAFF.

The rearrangement joins TRBV11-2 to TRBJ2-1, with 8 bases that match TRBD1. Losses at the gene ends were 1 base for V and 4 bases for J; bases not matched to a gene: 9. CDR3 size: 17 residues. CDR1 SGHAT and CDR2 FQNNGV come from the germline V gene. The CDR3 bases are TGTGCCAGCAGCTTAGGGGGCCCAGGGGGCTTTTACAATGAGCAGTTCTTC. It encodes CASSLGGPGGFYNEQFF.

This chain connects TRBV5-8 to TRBJ1-1; weak D call: TRBD1 (6 bases). The V end was cut by 1 base, the J end by 9 bases, with 10 bases between. Per germline, CDR1 SGHTS and CDR2 YDEGEE. The CDR3 extends over 12 amino acids. The CDR3 spells CASSLIGQQAFF. CDR3 coding DNA: TGTGCCAGCAGCTTGATTGGACAGCAAGCTTTCTTT.

This clone was picked up many times. The chain carries TRBV7-2 and TRBJ1-1, with 8 bases lining up with TRBD1. Trimming took 2 bases from V and 6 from J; bases not matched to a gene: 2. The germline V gene encodes CDR1 SGHTA and CDR2 FQGNSA. This CDR3 comprises 13 residues. The CDR3 region is CASSLQGASEAFF. The CDR3 DNA sequence: TGTGCCAGCAGCTTACAGGGGGCCTCTGAAGCTTTCTTT.

The chain employs TRBV30 and TRBJ2-1, with D maybe TRBD1 (5 bases). Germline values: CDR1 GTSNPN, CDR2 SVGIG (reference sequence). The CDR3 contains 15 residues. Trimming shortened V by 3 bases and J by 9 bases, and 21 bases separated the two germline ends. The CDR3 spells CAWSVKGVNNIEQFF. Written as DNA, the CDR3 is TGTGCCTGGAGCGTTAAAGGGGTAAATAATATTGAGCAGTTCTTC.

This clone was seen just once. V and J are TRBV11-2 and TRBJ1-6; D call uncertain. Germline V gene data show CDR1 as SGHAT and CDR2 as FQNNGV. Trimming stripped 5 bases from V and 0 bases from J, with 20 bases between. The CDR3 runs 19 residues. The chain's CDR3 is CASSLSNGRRSSYNSPLHF. CDR3 nucleotide sequence: TGTGCCAGCAGCCTGTCGAATGGGAGGAGGAGCTCCTATAATTCACCCCTCCACTTT.